One and the same sample provided the 26 T cell receptor beta chains below, sequenced in a study of CD8 T cells in ankylosing spondylitis. One entry per CDR3 protein results from TCRdb running MiXCR on the 5' RACE reads. Of 200,000 to 300,000 distinct CDR3 sequences listed, 8% to 11% are singletons. Sequences were obtained from blood, either unsorted or a sorted T cell fraction (not recorded which). The receptors derive from a male donor with ankylosing spondylitis or in good health (not recorded which).

This clonotype was picked up many times. The chain has TRBV5-1 and TRBJ1-2; D gene unclear. Trimming cost V 0 bases and J 6 bases, with 12 bases left between them. The CDR3 length is 14 residues. In germline, CDR1 is SGHRS, CDR2 YFSETQ. The CDR3 region is CASSLGIETDGYTF. In DNA form, the CDR3 reads TGCGCCAGCAGCTTGGGAATCGAAACAGATGGCTACACCTTC.

This clonotype was recorded at least ten times. This chain links TRBV27 with TRBJ2-7; D possibly corresponds to TRBD1 (5 bases). Germline V gene sequence: CDR1 MNHEY, CDR2 SMNVEV (reference sequence). The CDR3 totals 15 residues. V lost 3 bases and J lost 0, with 12 bases in between. CDR3 nucleotide sequence: TGTGCCAGCAGTTTTACAGGTTTCAGCTCCTACGAGCAGTACTTC. Translated: CASSFTGFSSYEQYF.

This clonotype was seen ten or more times. The chain is built from TRBV4-2 and TRBJ2-7; D is perhaps TRBD2 (6 bases). V was clipped by 2 bases and J by 2 bases, with 13 bases between them. The CDR3 spans 15 residues. The germline V gene encodes CDR1 LGHNA and CDR2 YNFKEQ. The chain's CDR3 is CASSQPLASTYEQYF. The CDR3 DNA reads as TGTGCCAGCAGCCAACCCCTAGCGAGTACCTACGAGCAGTACTTC.

This clonotype has ten or more counts. The chain recombines TRBV29-1 with TRBJ1-4; the D gene is possibly TRBD1 (6 bases). Germline V gene sequence: CDR1 SQVTM, CDR2 ANQGSEA. CDR3 length equals 13 residues. V lost 7 bases and J lost 3, with 12 bases in between. The CDR3 region is CSGLGGPNEKLFF. CDR3 DNA sequence: TGCAGCGGCCTCGGGGGCCCTAATGAAAAACTGTTTTTT.

The gene calls are TRBV18 and TRBJ2-5; TRBD1 might be the D (5 bases). CDR1 KGHSH and CDR2 LQKENI come from the germline V gene. The CDR3 runs to 15 residues. V dropped 2 bases and J dropped 3 bases, with 13 bases sitting between them. CDR3: CASSPDGARKETQYF. CDR3 coding DNA: TGTGCCAGCTCACCAGATGGGGCTAGGAAAGAGACCCAGTACTTC.

This clonotype showed up many times. The chain is built from TRBV5-1 and TRBJ2-7, with D maybe TRBD2 (6 bases). The CDR3 loop spans 14 amino acids. Germline CDR1 SGHRS, CDR2 YFSETQ. Trimming pared 3 bases from V and 3 bases from J, leaving 13 bases between. CDR3 in DNA: TGCGCCAGCAGCTCGGGACGGGGGAACTACGAGCAGTACTTC. It specifies CASSSGRGNYEQYF.

This clonotype was counted many times. The J gene is TRBJ1-5, the V gene TRBV27, with D hard to call. This CDR3 contains 13 residues. Trimming stripped 2 bases from V and 3 bases from J, with 5 bases between. The V gene's germline CDR1 is MNHEY and CDR2 SMNVEV (reference sequence). CDR3 bases: TGTGCCAGCAGTTTAAGTCCCAATCAGCCCCAGCATTTT. It yields the protein CASSLSPNQPQHF.

This sequence joins TRBV27 and TRBJ2-7, with 9 positions matching TRBD1. Germline V lookup: CDR1 MNHEY, CDR2 SMNVEV (reference sequence). The CDR3 is made up of 16 amino acids. Trimming at V came to 5 bases and at J to 3 bases, leaving 11 bases not matched to a gene. CDR3 loop: CASSPPGTGFLYEQYF. For the CDR3, the DNA is TGTGCCAGCAGTCCCCCCGGGACAGGGTTTCTCTACGAGCAGTACTTC.

The chain is built from TRBV5-4 and TRBJ2-3; 9 positions match TRBD2. CDR3 length equals 15 residues. CDR1 is SGHNT, CDR2 YYREEE, per germline (reference sequence). J lost 3 bases, V lost 4 bases, and 6 bases had no gene match. The CDR3 DNA follows: TGTGCCAGCAGCGTTAGCGGGGGAGGTACAGATACGCAGTATTTT. This encodes CASSVSGGGTDTQYF.

The sample holds many counts of this clonotype. This sequence joins TRBV3-1 and TRBJ1-2; no clear D gene. Germline V gives CDR1 LGHDT, CDR2 YNNKEL (reference sequence). The CDR3 spans 14 residues. Trimming cost V 6 bases and J 6 bases, with 17 bases left between them. The CDR3 loop reads CASRYTSTWDGYTF. The DNA for the CDR3 is TGTGCCAGCAGGTACACGAGTACATGGGATGGCTACACCTTC.

Ten or more counts support this clonotype. This chain links TRBV12-3 or TRBV12-4 with TRBJ2-7, with TRBD1 matching over 10 bases. The length of the CDR3 is 16 residues. Trimming cost V 6 bases and J 5 bases; bases outside gene matches: 13. CDR3 protein: CASSKRGTGVRNEQYF. CDR3 bases: TGTGCCAGCAGCAAACGGGGGACAGGGGTGAGAAACGAGCAGTACTTC.

Many counts were recorded for this clonotype. J is TRBJ2-7 and V is TRBV12-3 or TRBV12-4; D is perhaps TRBD2 (7 bases). The CDR3 is 13 amino acids. Trimming took off 5 bases at V and 5 bases at J, with 13 bases between the two ends. The CDR3 loop reads CASSMGGGDEQYF. Written as DNA, the CDR3 is TGTGCCAGCAGTATGGGGGGGGGCGACGAGCAGTACTTC.

Regarding this clonotype: The junction and the germline gene differ at one end; a read error may be behind it. The J gene is TRBJ1-2, the V gene TRBV20-1; D is perhaps TRBD1 (6 bases). Germline CDR1 and CDR2: DFQATT and SNEGSKA (reference sequence). The CDR3 loop spans 17 amino acids. The CDR3: CCARDEGGDGVNYGYTF. CDR3 DNA sequence: TGCTGTGCTAGAGATGAAGGGGGGGACGGGGTTAACTATGGCTACACCTTC.

The rearrangement uses TRBV20-1 and TRBJ2-7; 11 nucleotides align to TRBD2. Per the germline V gene, CDR1 is DFQATT and CDR2 is SNEGSKA (reference sequence). V lost 6 bases and J lost 7; bases outside the gene matches: 11. The CDR3 covers 14 residues. DNA for the CDR3: TGCAGTGCCAACAGTATAGCGGGGGGGTTGGAGCAGTACTTC. It encodes CSANSIAGGLEQYF.

This clonotype was seen ten or more times. The rearrangement uses TRBV7-2 and TRBJ2-5; D is undetermined. Germline lookup yields CDR1 SGHTA and CDR2 FQGNSA. The CDR3 totals 13 residues. The germline V and J ends were trimmed by 2 bases and 5 bases, with 9 bases remaining between them. This CDR3 is CASSLRPVETQYF. DNA for the CDR3: TGTGCCAGCAGCTTACGCCCGGTGGAGACCCAGTACTTC.

This clonotype has at least ten counts. This rearrangement joins TRBV29-1 to TRBJ2-3, with 11 bases fitting TRBD2. From germline, CDR1 is SQVTM and CDR2 ANQGSEA. With V trimmed by 5 bases and J by 1 base, 11 bases remained unmatched. The CDR3 consists of 17 residues. Here the CDR3 reads CSVLGLAGLLGTDTQYF. CDR3 coding DNA: TGCAGCGTTTTAGGACTAGCGGGCCTGCTCGGCACAGATACGCAGTATTTT.

This chain uses TRBV7-4 with TRBJ1-1, with D possibly matching TRBD1 (5 bases). The CDR3 covers 17 residues. Germline loops: CDR1 SGHVT, CDR2 SQSDAQ. The V end lost 3 bases, the J end lost 0 bases, and 17 bases lay between the germline ends. The CDR3: CASSFRRRGRLNTEAFF. CDR3 in DNA: TGTGCCAGCAGCTTCCGTCGGCGGGGACGATTGAACACTGAAGCTTTCTTT. Full variable domain (missing parts from reference TRBV7-4 and TRBJ1-1): GAGVSQSPRYKVAKRGRDVALRCDSISGHVTLYWYRQTLGQGSEVLTYSQSDAQRDKSGRPSGRFSAERPERSVSTLKIQRTEQGDSAVYLCASSFRRRGRLNTEAFFGQGTRLTVV.

At least ten counts were recorded for this clonotype. The chain joins TRBV12-3 or TRBV12-4 to TRBJ2-4; D is ambiguous. The CDR3 is 14 residues long. Trimming left V 0 bases short and J 5 bases short, with 8 bases between. CDR3 sequence: CASSLATRQNIQYF. The CDR3, as DNA: TGTGCCAGCAGTTTAGCGACCAGGCAAAACATTCAGTACTTC.

This clonotype was seen repeatedly, ten times or more. The V call is TRBV20-1, the J call TRBJ2-1; weak D call: TRBD2 (6 bases). From germline, CDR1 is DFQATT and CDR2 SNEGSKA (reference sequence). V lost 5 bases, J lost 0 bases, and 17 bases lay in between. This CDR3 comprises 16 residues. CDR3 loop: CSAPTPGSGSYNEQFF. CDR3 bases: TGCAGTGCTCCTACCCCCGGGAGTGGCTCCTACAATGAGCAGTTCTTC.

This clonotype was seen a few times. J is TRBJ2-3 and V is TRBV10-3; D call uncertain. This CDR3 comprises 14 residues. Germline CDR1 is ENHRY and CDR2 is SYGVKD. V lost 2 bases to trimming and J lost 3 bases, with 9 bases between them. CDR3 DNA: TGTGCCATCAGTGAGCGTCTGGGGACAGATACGCAGTATTTT. Translating it yields CAISERLGTDTQYF.

This clonotype was counted between two and nine times. This sequence may be a read error, since a much larger clone differs from it by one base. The chain uses TRBV6-1 and TRBJ2-2; 9 nucleotides match TRBD2. The CDR3 spans 15 residues. Germline CDR1 is MNHNS and CDR2 is SASEGT. In nucleotides, the CDR3 is TGTGTCAGCAGCACCGCGGGAGGGCCTGCCGGGGAGCTGTTTTTT. Its protein is CVSSTAGGPAGELFF.

This clonotype was observed many times. The V and J genes are TRBV3-1 and TRBJ2-2; D may be TRBD1 (5 bases). The CDR3 has 15 residues. CDR1 LGHDT and CDR2 YNNKEL come from the germline V gene (reference sequence). V was clipped by 6 bases and J by 2 bases, with 13 bases between them. CDR3 sequence reads: CASRTTGLNTGELFF. The DNA for the CDR3 is TGTGCCAGCAGAACAACAGGTCTTAACACCGGGGAGCTGTTTTTT. Looking up the rest from reference TRBV3-1 and TRBJ2-2 gives the full variable domain: DTAVSQTPKYLVTQMGNDKSIKCEQNLGHDTMYWYKQDSKKFLKIMFSYNNKELIINETVPNRFSPKSPDKAHLNLHINSLELGDSAVYFCASRTTGLNTGELFFGEGSRLTVL.

On this clonotype itself: This may be a read error, as it is one base from a much larger clone. This rearrangement joins TRBV20-1 to TRBJ2-7; a possible D gene is TRBD2 (5 bases). The CDR3 has 15 residues. V lost 3 bases to trimming and J lost 2 bases, with 17 bases between them. The germline gives CDR1 DFQATT, CDR2 SNEGSKA (reference sequence). The CDR3 DNA is TGCAGTGCTAGGCGGGTCGGACCCTTTACCTACGAGCAGTACTTC. Its protein product is CSARRVGPFTYEQYF.

This clonotype was counted at least ten times. The V gene is TRBV7-9, the J gene TRBJ2-1; TRBD1 aligns across 8 bases. The CDR3 extends over 16 amino acids. The germline gives CDR1 SEHNR, CDR2 FQNEAQ (reference sequence). V shed 5 bases, J shed 0 bases, and the junction held 6 bases outside the gene matches. The CDR3 DNA reads as TGTGCCAGCAGCCCAGGGGGCCCTAGCTCCTACAATGAGCAGTTCTTC. Amino acid sequence: CASSPGGPSSYNEQFF.

This clonotype came up many times. V usage is TRBV5-5 and J usage is TRBJ2-7; TRBD1 aligns across 7 bases. CDR1 and CDR2 from the germline V gene are SGHKS and YYEKEE (reference sequence). V lost 2 bases, J lost 3 bases, and 5 bases stayed unmatched. The CDR3 totals 14 residues. The CDR3 nucleotides are TGTGCCAGCAGCTTACACAGGGGCAACTACGAGCAGTACTTC. Encoded protein: CASSLHRGNYEQYF. Drawing the rest from reference TRBV5-5 and TRBJ2-7, the complete variable domain is DAGVTQSPTHLIKTRGQQVTLRCSPISGHKSVSWYQQVLGQGPQFIFQYYEKEERGRGNFPDRFSARQFPNYSSELNVNALLLGDSALYLCASSLHRGNYEQYFGPGTRLTVT.

This clonotype was seen many times. The rearrangement links TRBV5-1 to TRBJ1-1; D uncertain. The germline gives CDR1 SGHRS, CDR2 YFSETQ. The CDR3 has 14 amino acids. The V and J ends lost 2 bases and 6 bases respectively, with 14 bases between them. CDR3 residues: CASSFEPNGSEAFF. The CDR3 nucleotides read TGCGCCAGCAGCTTCGAACCCAACGGATCTGAAGCTTTCTTT.